These 7 T cell receptor beta chains originate from one sample sequenced in a study of blood T cell repertoires in COVID-19. Libraries were prepared by immunoSEQ multiplex PCR; TCRdb keeps only in-frame clonotypes and omits some of them. The sample includes 200,000 to 300,000 clones, more than 75% seen only once; the top ten take 2.3%. Sample: peripheral blood. These receptors were obtained from a woman in her forties or fifties with acute or convalescent COVID-19.

The chain recombines TRBV18 with TRBJ2-7, with 10 bases matching TRBD2. Germline assignment: CDR1 KGHSH and CDR2 LQKENI. V gave up 1 base and J gave up 6 bases; unmatched junction bases: 18. This CDR3 region has 19 residues. DNA for the CDR3: TGTGCCAGCTCACCACGTCCCCAAACTCTCCTAGCGGGAGTCTCCGAGCAGTACTTC. Translation gives CASSPRPQTLLAGVSEQYF.

The gene calls are TRBV5-6 and TRBJ2-7, with unresolved D. CDR1 is SGHDT and CDR2 is YYEEEE in the germline V gene. This CDR3 has 15 residues. V lost 0 bases and J 4 bases, leaving 14 bases between the germline ends. CDR3 protein: CASSLVGVPGYEQYF. The CDR3 DNA reads TGTGCCAGCAGCTTGGTCGGAGTCCCCGGGTACGAGCAGTACTTC.

The chain is built from TRBV5-1 and TRBJ2-7; no firm D call. The CDR3 loop spans 15 amino acids. Between the trimmed V and J ends, which lost 0 bases and 3 bases, there was a span of 13 bases. Germline values: CDR1 SGHRS, CDR2 YFSETQ. The CDR3 sequence is CASSLVSGSHYEQYF. The CDR3 region has the DNA TGCGCCAGCAGCTTGGTATCCGGGTCCCACTACGAGCAGTACTTC.

The V and J genes are TRBV10-3 and TRBJ2-1; 7 positions agree with TRBD2. V shed 0 bases, J shed 0 bases, and the junction held 8 bases outside the gene matches. CDR3 length equals 18 residues. From germline, CDR1 is ENHRY and CDR2 SYGVKD. This CDR3 reads CAISESGPTSVSYNEQFF. CDR3 nucleotide sequence: TGTGCCATCAGTGAGTCGGGACCTACTAGCGTCTCCTACAATGAGCAGTTCTTC.

The J gene is TRBJ1-1, the V gene TRBV4-1; D possibly corresponds to TRBD1 (6 bases). The germline V and J ends were trimmed by 0 bases and 6 bases, with 20 bases remaining between them. This CDR3 comprises 17 residues. CDR1 is MGHRA and CDR2 is YSYEKL in the germline V gene. The DNA for the CDR3 is TGCGCCAGCAGCCAAGAATGGAGGGGGGGGCCAAACGCTGAAGCTTTCTTT. Translating gives CASSQEWRGGPNAEAFF.

There are a few counts of this clone. V gene TRBV5-5 combines with J gene TRBJ2-7; the match to TRBD1 covers 11 bases. V lost 4 bases to trimming and J lost 5 bases; unmatched junction nucleotides: 8. The CDR3 length is 15 residues. Germline loops: CDR1 SGHKS, CDR2 YYEKEE (reference sequence). The CDR3 DNA reads as TGTGCCAGCAGCCGAGGACAGGGGGCATATGACGAGCAGTACTTC. Protein sequence: CASSRGQGAYDEQYF. Variable domain in full (rest from reference TRBV5-5 and TRBJ2-7): DAGVTQSPTHLIKTRGQQVTLRCSPISGHKSVSWYQQVLGQGPQFIFQYYEKEERGRGNFPDRFSARQFPNYSSELNVNALLLGDSALYLCASSRGQGAYDEQYFGPGTRLTVT.

The genes are TRBV29-1 and TRBJ2-2; tentative D call: TRBD1 (6 bases). This CDR3 has 15 residues. V was cut by 2 bases and J by 2 bases, with 12 bases left in between. Germline V gives CDR1 SQVTM, CDR2 ANQGSEA. CDR3: CSVEQLQGNTGELFF. The CDR3 DNA follows: TGCAGCGTTGAACAGCTACAGGGTAACACCGGGGAGCTGTTTTTT.